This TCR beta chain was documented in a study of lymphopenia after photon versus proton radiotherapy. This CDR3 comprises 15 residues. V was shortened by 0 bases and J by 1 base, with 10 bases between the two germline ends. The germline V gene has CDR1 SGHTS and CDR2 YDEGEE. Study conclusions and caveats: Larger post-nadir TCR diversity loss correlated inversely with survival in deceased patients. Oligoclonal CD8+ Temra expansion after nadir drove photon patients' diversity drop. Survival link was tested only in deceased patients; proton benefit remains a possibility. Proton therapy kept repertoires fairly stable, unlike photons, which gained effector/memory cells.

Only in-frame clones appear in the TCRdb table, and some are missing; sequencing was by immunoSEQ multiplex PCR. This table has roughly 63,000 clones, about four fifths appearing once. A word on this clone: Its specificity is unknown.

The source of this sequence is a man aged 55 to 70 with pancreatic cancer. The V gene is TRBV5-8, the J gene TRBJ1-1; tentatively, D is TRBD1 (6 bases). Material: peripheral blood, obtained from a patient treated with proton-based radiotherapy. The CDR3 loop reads CASSLVGGSNTEAFF. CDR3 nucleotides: TGTGCCAGCAGCTTGGTAGGGGGATCGAACACTGAAGCTTTCTTT.